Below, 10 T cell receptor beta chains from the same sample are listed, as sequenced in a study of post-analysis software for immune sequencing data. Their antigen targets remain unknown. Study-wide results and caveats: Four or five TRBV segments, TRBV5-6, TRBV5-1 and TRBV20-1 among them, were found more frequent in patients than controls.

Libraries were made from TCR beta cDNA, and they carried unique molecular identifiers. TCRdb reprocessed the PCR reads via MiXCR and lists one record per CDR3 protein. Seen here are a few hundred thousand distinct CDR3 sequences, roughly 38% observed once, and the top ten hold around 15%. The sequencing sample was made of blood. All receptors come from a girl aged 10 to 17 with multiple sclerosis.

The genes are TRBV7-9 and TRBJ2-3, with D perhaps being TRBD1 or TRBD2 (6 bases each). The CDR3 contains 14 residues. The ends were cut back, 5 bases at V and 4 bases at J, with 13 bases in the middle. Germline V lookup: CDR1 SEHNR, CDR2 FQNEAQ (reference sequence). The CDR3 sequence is CASSTQGLPDTQYF. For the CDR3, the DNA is TGTGCCAGCAGCACACAGGGACTCCCAGATACGCAGTATTTT.

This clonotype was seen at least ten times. CDR3 amino acids: CASSPEGETQYF. The DNA of the CDR3 is TGCGCCAGCAGCCCGGAGGGAGAGACCCAGTACTTC. This chain joins TRBV5-1 and TRBJ2-5; maybe TRBD2 (6 bases). V lost 4 bases to trimming and J lost 4 bases, with 8 bases between them. This CDR3 has 12 residues. CDR1 is SGHRS, CDR2 YFSETQ, per germline.

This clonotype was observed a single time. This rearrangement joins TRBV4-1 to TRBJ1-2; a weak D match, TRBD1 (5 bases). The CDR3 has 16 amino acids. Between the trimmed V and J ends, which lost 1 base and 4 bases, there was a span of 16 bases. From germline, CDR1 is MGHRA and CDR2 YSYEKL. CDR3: CASSQGYNRDAYGYTF. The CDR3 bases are TGCGCCAGCAGCCAAGGCTACAATCGGGACGCCTATGGCTACACCTTC.

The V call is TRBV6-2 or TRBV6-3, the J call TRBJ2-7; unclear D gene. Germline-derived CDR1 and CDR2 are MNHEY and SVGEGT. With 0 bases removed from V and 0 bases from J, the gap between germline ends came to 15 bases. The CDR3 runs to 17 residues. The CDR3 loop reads CASSYSWTDLSSYEQYF. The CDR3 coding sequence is TGTGCCAGCAGTTACTCTTGGACGGATCTGAGCTCCTACGAGCAGTACTTC.

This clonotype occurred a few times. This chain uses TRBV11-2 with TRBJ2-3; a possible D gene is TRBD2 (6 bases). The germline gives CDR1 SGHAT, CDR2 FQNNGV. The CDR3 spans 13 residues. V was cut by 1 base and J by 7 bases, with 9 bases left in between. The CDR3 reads CASSLGEEYTQYF. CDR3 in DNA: TGTGCCAGCAGCTTAGGGGAGGAGTATACGCAGTATTTT.

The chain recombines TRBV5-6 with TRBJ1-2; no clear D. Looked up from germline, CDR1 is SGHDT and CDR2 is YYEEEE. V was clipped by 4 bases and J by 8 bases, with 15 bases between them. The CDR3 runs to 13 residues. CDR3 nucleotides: TGTGCCAGCAGCCGGTCCCAGCTGAGGGGCTACACCTTC. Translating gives CASSRSQLRGYTF.

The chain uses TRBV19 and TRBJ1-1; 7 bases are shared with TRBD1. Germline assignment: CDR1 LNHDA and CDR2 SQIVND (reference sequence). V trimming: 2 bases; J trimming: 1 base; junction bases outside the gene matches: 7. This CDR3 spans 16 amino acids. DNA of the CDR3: TGTGCCAGTAGTATACATCAAGGACAGGCGAACACTGAAGCTTTCTTT. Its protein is CASSIHQGQANTEAFF.

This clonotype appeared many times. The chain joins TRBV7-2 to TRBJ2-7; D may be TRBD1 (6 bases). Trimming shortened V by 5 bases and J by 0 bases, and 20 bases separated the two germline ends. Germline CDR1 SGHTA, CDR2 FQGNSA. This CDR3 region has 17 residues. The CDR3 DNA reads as TGTGCCAGCAGCCTGACCGGGACAAACTCCCTCTCCTACGAGCAGTACTTC. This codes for CASSLTGTNSLSYEQYF.

The DNA for the CDR3 is TGTGCCAGCAGTCCTCTCAGGAGCTCCTATAATTCACCCCTCCACTTT. Translated: CASSPLRSSYNSPLHF. The rearrangement links TRBV6-5 to TRBJ1-6; D is unclear. The CDR3 runs to 16 residues. The V gene's germline CDR1 is MNHEY and CDR2 SVGAGI. Trimming left V 5 bases short and J 0 bases short, with 11 bases between.

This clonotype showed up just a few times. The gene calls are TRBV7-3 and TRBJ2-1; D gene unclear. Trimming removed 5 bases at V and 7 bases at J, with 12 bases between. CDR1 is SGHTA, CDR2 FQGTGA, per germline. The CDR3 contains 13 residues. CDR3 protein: CASSPNGQNEQFF. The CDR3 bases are TGTGCCAGCAGCCCCAATGGCCAGAATGAGCAGTTCTTC.